This TCR beta chain was identified during a study of T cells in Graves' hyperthyroidism and ophthalmopathy. The study, taken as a whole, reports: Blood shared most expanded thyroid clonotypes above 0.001.

As for this clonotype: Its antigen is not known.

Germline trimming cut 6 bases from V and 7 bases from J; bases unmatched to any gene: 10. Germline CDR1 DFQATT, CDR2 SNEGSKA (reference sequence). This CDR3 spans 15 amino acids. Researchers amplified the TCR beta CDR3 regions from RNA transcripts. The HTBI primer set was used in a first-round RT-PCR of the TCR CDR3. MiXCR was run by TCRdb on the multiplex PCR reads, yielding one entry per CDR3 protein. The table includes hundreds of thousands of distinct CDR3 sequences, less than 25% detected once. Duration under 3 months, a NOSPECS grade of at least 4, and a Clinical Activity Score of at least 3 characterized the ophthalmopathy patients.

The V gene is TRBV20-1, the J gene TRBJ2-7; 15 bases map to TRBD2. The sequenced material came from blood. The clonotype originates from a man aged 25 to 45 with Graves' ophthalmopathy. CDR3 residues: CSALGLAGGPSEQYF. For the CDR3, the DNA is TGCAGTGCACTAGGACTAGCGGGAGGGCCAAGTGAGCAGTACTTC.